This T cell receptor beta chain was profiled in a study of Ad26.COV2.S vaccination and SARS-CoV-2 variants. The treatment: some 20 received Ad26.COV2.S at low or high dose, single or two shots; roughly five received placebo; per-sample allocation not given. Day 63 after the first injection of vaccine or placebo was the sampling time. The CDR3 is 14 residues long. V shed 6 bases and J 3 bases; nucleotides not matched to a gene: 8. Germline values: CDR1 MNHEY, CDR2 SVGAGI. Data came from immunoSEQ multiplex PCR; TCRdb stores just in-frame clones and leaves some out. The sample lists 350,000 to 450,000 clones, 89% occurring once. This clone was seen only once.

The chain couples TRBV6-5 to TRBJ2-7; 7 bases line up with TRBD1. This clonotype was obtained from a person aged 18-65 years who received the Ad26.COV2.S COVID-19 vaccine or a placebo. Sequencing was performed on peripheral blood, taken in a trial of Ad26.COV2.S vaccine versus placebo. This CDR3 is CASRPGQVSYEQYF. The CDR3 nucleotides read TGTGCCAGCAGACCCGGACAGGTTAGCTACGAGCAGTACTTC.